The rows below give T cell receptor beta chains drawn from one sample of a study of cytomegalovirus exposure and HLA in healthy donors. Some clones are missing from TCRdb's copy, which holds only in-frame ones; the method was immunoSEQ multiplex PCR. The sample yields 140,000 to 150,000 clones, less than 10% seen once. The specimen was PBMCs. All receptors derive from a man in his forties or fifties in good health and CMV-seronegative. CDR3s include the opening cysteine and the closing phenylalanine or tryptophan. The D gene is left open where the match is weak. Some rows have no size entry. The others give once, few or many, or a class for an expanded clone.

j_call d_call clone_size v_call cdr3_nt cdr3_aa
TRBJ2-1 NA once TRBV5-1 TGCGCCAGCAGCTTGGATACAGATTCCTACAATGAGCAGTTCTTC CASSLDTDSYNEQFF
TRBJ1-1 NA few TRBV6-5 TGTGCCAGCAGAACTACCAGGGAAGTTGGCACTGAAGCTTTCTTT CASRTTREVGTEAFF
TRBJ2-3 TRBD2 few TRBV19 TGTGCCAGTACCCCTGGAGTAGCGGGGGGGTGGACAGATACGCAGTATTTT CASTPGVAGGWTDTQYF
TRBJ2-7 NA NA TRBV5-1 TGCGCCAGCAGCTTGGGGGGGGAAATGGACGAGCAGTACTTC CASSLGGEMDEQYF
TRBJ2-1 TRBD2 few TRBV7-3 TGTGCCAGCAGCCCCGGAGCGGGACCGTACAATGAGCAGTTCTTC CASSPGAGPYNEQFF
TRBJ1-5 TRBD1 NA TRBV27 TGTGCCAGCAGTTGGACAGGCTTTAGTAGCAATCAGCCCCAGCATTTT CASSWTGFSSNQPQHF
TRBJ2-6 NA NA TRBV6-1 TGTGCCAGCAGTTATCAGGGGTCGGACAACGTCCTGACTTTC CASSYQGSDNVLTF
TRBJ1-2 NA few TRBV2 TGTGCCAGCAGAGAGGGGGGGAACTATGGCTACACCTTC CASREGGNYGYTF
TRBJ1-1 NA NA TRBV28 TGTGCCAGCAGGGGGGCGAGACAGGCGATGAACACTGAAGCTTTCTTT CASRGARQAMNTEAFF
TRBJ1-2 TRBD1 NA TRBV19 TGTGCCAGTACCTCCGACAGGGGTAGCGGCTACACCTTC CASTSDRGSGYTF
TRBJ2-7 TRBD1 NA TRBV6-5 TGTGCCAGCAGTTACTCCGGGACAGGGGGCCCCTACGAGCAGTACTTC CASSYSGTGGPYEQYF
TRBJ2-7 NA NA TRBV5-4 TGTGCCAGCAGCCCTGAGCGGAACTCCTACGAGCAGTACTTC CASSPERNSYEQYF
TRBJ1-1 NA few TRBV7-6 TGTGCCAGCAGCTCTTTCCCCCAGGGGCACACTGAAGCTTTCTTT CASSSFPQGHTEAFF